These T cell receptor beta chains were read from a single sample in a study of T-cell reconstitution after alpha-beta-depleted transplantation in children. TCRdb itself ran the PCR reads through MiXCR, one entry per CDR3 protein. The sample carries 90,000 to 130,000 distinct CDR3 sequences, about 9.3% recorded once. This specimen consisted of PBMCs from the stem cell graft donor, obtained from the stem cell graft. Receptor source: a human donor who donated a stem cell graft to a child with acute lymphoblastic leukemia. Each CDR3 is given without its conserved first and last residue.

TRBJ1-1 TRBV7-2 ASSLALAATEAF
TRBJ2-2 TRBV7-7 ASSHRNTGELF
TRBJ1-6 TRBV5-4 ASSRSGTVNSPLH
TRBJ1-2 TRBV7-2 ASSVATGSSLFGYT
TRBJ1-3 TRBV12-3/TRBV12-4 ASKETSGNTIY
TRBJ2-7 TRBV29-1 SVLTAGMTYEQY
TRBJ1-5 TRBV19 ASSITAGQPQH
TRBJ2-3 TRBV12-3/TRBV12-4 ASSPSWRSTDTQY
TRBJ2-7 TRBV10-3 AIGQSGYEQY
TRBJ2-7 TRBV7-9 ASSLRDYEQY
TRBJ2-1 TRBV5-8 ASSQSGLYNEQF
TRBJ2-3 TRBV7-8 ASSSRVRGGSTDTQY
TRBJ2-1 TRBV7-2 ASSLDRLAGYNEQF
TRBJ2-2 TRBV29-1 SVEDWQSNTGELF
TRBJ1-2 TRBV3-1 ASSQDPGPNYGYT
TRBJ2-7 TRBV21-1 ASTIRGDPSSSYEQY
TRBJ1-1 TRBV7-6 ASSLDARQNTEAF
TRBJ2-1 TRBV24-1 ATSDLGPNNEQF
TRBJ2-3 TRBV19 ASSIGAGGADTQY
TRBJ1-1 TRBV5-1 ASSQTGVENTEAF
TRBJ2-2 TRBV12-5 ASGFLTGVHTGELF
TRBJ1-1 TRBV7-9 ASSFDRGMNTEAF
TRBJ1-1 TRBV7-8 ASGWLEQGVLALATEAF
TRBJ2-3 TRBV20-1 IARVAADTQY
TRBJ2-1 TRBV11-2 ASSFPRDRGIYNEQF
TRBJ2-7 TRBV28 ASSPPGVRSSYEQY
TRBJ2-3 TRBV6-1 ASNRFATSGIDTDTQY
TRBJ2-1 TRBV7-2 ASSLSASGSYNEQF
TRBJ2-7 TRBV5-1 ASRDSREIYEQY
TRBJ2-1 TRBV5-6 ASNPGRIGEQF
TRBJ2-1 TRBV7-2 ASSLVKRGGLFGEQF
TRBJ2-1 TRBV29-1 SVEGGLANEQF
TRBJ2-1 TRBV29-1 SVDGSAAYNEQF
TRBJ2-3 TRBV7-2 ASSLRQTTDTQY
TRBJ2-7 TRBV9 ASSPRTGGANDEQY
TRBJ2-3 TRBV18 ASSPGTLRPDTQY
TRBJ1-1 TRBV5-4 ASSFYERPVATEAF
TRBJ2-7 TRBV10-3 AISEGMGAGSGSYEQY
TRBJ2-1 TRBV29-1 SVQGSSYNEQF
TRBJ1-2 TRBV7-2 ASSFGTVFGYT
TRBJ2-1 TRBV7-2 ASSLAAGGHNEQF
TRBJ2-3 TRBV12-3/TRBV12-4 ASSLYESGDTQY
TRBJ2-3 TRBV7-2 ASSLGTSGVDTQY
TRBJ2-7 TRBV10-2 ATGAGLYEQY
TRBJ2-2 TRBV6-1 ASKRGDTGELF
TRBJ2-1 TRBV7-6 ASSSPDSFETYNEQF
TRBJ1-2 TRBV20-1 SATAGDPSYGYT
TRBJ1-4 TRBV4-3 ASSLLANGAVEKLF
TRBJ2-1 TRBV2 ASSPRTGDNNEQF
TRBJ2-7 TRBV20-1 SARDLQGVDEQY
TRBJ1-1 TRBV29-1 SARVSMNTEAF
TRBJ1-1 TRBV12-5 ASGPGTGNTEAF
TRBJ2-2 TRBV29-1 SVEAGSAATGTGGIGELF
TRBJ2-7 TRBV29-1 SAGLGGEQY
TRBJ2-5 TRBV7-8 ASSLESDRQETQY
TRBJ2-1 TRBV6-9 ASSFRDRSYNEQF
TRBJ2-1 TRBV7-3 ASSLTGDNYNEQF
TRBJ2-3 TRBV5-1 ASSLARARTDTQY
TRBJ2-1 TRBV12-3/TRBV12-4 ASSLRGRTPYNEQF
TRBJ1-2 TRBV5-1 ASSLGDGNYGYT